This T cell receptor beta chain was captured by sequencing in a study of long-term antiretroviral therapy in people with HIV. Study-level information: The earliest samples predate the 2015 immediate-ART recommendation by about a decade. General study results and limits: In HIV, the repertoires covered a tighter span of CDR3 lengths than in controls.

This CDR3 is 15 amino acids long. Germline V gene data show CDR1 as MNHEY and CDR2 as SVGAGI. The V and J ends lost 0 bases and 1 base respectively, with 9 bases between them. The authors ran the immunoSEQ assay, v3.0, at survey level. Per sample, sequencing targeted roughly 35,000-50,000 T-cell genomes. Clones were read by immunoSEQ multiplex PCR, and TCRdb kept only the in-frame ones, dropping some. The top ten clones hold under 8.5% of a sample with approximately 35,000 clones, over 70% of them seen once. None of the participants with HIV were treated outside the United States. Comment on this clone: Its antigen is not identified.

This TCR came from a woman in her fifties or sixties with HIV. The chain has TRBV6-5 and TRBJ1-1; D remains ambiguous. This specimen was unsorted PBMCs, taken 3.1 years after starting antiretroviral therapy. CDR3 amino acids: CASSYSIAGNTEAFF. CDR3 in DNA: TGTGCCAGCAGTTACTCGATAGCGGGGAACACTGAAGCTTTCTTT.